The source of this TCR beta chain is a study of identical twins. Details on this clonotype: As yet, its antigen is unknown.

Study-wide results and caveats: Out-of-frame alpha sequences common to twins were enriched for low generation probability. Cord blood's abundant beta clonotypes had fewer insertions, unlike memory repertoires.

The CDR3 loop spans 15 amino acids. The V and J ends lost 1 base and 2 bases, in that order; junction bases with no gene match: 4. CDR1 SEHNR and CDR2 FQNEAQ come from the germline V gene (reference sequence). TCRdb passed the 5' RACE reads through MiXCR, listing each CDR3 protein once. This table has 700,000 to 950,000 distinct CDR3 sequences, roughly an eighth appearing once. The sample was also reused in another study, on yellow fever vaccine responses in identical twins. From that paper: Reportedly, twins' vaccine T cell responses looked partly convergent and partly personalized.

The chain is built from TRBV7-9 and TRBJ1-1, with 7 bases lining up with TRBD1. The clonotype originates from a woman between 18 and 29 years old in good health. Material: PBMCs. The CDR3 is CASSLVRQGNTEAFF. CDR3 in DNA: TGTGCCAGCAGCTTAGTCCGACAGGGAAACACTGAAGCTTTCTTT.